The T cell receptor (beta chain) under discussion was sequenced for a study of blood T cell repertoires in COVID-19 (dated by TCRdb to 2020 to 2022). As for the study more broadly: The collaborator samples originated in the United States, Italy and Spain and spanned the acute and convalescent phases of COVID-19. The dataset comprised deeply sampled blood TCRbeta repertoires from subjects exposed to, actively infected with, or recovered from COVID-19. Sample metadata almost always included a de-identified subject ID, COVID-19 status, age in years and sex. A freely available public database, intended as a resource for researchers studying the immune response to SARS-CoV-2, is where the repertoires were released. The prospective study material was composed of cDNA or gDNA derived from T cells, B-cell-depleted T cells, or PBMCs. Where available, HLA class I and class II types were obtained from metadata supplied by the sample provider rather than from assay-based typing. The samples were drawn from two sources: the first 160 participants of the ongoing ImmuneRACE study, and 1,200 or so subjects contributed by 6 global collaborators.

Comments on this clone: Its binding antigen is unknown. Per-base qualities were not stored, and no clone one base away is much larger.

One collaborating source in Seattle enrolled patients during active infection and followed them longitudinally through the course of disease. Whole blood was collected in K2EDTA tubes by collaborating institutions according to the institutions' own protocols. Collaborator samples were shipped for TCRbeta analysis as frozen whole blood, isolated PBMCs, or DNA extracted from either sample type. TCRbeta CDR3 regions were amplified from genomic DNA by means of the immunoSEQ Assay, a bias-controlled multiplex PCR. In the authors' own workflow: Nucleated cell counts per sample were estimated from amplification of reference gene primers within the assay. To quantify the absolute abundance of each unique TCRbeta CDR3 rearrangement, sequence reads were collapsed and filtered. For each sample, productive Simpson clonality was calculated as the square root of Simpson's diversity index across productive rearrangements. TCRdb holds this immuneACCESS table with in-frame rearrangements only. Some clones are missing; in checked studies, unresolved V genes explain under half, and the rest has no known cause. V, J and clone size reflect that table, while D and trimming were determined from the DNA. This sample comprises about 390,000 clones, roughly 86% of them detected only once. The ten largest account for 2% to 2.5% of the sample.

Findings and caveats that apply to the study as a whole: The quantity of clinical and demographic metadata differed by source and by participant and was supplied without curation.

CDR1 and CDR2 are read off the germline V gene as SNHLY and FYNNEI. Cut back by 3 bases and 6 bases, the V and J ends lie 12 bases apart. Taken from cysteine to phenylalanine, the CDR3 has 14 residues. The CDR3 DNA has 42 bases and is translated from base 1. The sequenced sample consisted of peripheral blood. The chain uses TRBV2 and TRBJ1-5; the D gene is not confidently resolved. The TCR comes from a woman aged 60-75 years with COVID-19, enrolled during active disease. The DNA sequence is TGTGCCAGCAGTGACGTGGGAGGGTCTCAGCCCCAGCATTTT. Its product reads: CASSDVGGSQPQHF. The variable domain in full, with residues beyond the CDR3 obtained from the reference TRBV2 and TRBJ1-5 genes, is EPEVTQTPSHQVTQMGQEVILRCVPISNHLYFYWYRQILGQKVEFLVSFYNNEISEKSEIFDDQFSVERPDGSNFTLKIRSTKLEDSAMYFCASSDVGGSQPQHFGDGTRLSIL.